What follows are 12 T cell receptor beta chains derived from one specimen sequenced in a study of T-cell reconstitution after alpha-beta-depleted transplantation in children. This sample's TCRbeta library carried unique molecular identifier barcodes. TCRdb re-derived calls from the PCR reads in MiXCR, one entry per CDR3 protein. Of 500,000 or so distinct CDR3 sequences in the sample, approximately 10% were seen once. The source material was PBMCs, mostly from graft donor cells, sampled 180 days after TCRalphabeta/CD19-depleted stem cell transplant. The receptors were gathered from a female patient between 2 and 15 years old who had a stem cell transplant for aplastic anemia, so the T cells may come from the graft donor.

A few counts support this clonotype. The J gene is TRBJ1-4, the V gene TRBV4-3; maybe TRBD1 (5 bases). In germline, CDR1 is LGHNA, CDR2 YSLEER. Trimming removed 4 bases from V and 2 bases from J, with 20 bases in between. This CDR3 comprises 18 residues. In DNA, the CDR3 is TGCGCCAGCAGCCCGGAAAACCTCCTGTGGGGGACTAATGAAAAACTGTTTTTT. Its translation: CASSPENLLWGTNEKLFF.

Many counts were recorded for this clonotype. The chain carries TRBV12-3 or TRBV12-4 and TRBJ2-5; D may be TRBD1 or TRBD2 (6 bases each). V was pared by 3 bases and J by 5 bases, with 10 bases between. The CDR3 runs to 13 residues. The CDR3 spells CASSLGGPETQYF. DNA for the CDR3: TGTGCCAGCAGTTTGGGGGGCCCGGAGACCCAGTACTTC.

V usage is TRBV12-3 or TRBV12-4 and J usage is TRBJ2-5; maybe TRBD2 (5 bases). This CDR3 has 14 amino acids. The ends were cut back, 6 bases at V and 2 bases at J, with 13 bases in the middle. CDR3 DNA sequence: TGTGCCAGCAGGGGTTCGGACTTGCAAGAGACCCAGTACTTC. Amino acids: CASRGSDLQETQYF.

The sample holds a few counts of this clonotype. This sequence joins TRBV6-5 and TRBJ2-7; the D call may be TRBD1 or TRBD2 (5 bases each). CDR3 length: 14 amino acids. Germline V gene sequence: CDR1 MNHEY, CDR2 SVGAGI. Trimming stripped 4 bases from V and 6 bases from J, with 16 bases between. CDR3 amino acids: CASSLSGRRGEQYF. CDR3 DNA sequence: TGTGCCAGCAGTTTGTCAGGGCGACGGGGCGAGCAGTACTTC.

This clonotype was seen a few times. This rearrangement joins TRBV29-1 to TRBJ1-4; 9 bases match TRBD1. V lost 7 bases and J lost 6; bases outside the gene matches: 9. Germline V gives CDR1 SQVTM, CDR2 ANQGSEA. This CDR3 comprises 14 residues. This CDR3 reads CSAENRGPDEKLFF. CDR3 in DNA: TGCAGCGCGGAGAACAGGGGGCCGGATGAAAAACTGTTTTTT.

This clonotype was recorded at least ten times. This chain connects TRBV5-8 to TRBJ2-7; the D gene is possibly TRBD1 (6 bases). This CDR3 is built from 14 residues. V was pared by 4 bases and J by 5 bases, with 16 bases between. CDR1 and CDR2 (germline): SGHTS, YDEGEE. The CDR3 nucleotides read TGTGCCAGCAGCGTTGTACAGGGTGGGAACGAGCAGTACGTC. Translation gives CASSVVQGGNEQYV.

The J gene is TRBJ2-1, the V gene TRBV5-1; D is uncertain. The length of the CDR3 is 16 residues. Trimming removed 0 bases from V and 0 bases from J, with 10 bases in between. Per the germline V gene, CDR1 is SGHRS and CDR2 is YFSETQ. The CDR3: CASSLERFSSYNEQFF. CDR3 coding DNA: TGCGCCAGCAGCTTGGAGCGTTTCAGCTCCTACAATGAGCAGTTCTTC.

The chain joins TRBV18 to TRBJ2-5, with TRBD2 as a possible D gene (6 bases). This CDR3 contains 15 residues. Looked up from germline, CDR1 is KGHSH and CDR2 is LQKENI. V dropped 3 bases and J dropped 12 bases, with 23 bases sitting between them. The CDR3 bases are TGTGCCAGCTCACCCCCTAACTCGTTTCTAGCGCCAAAGTACTTC. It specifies CASSPPNSFLAPKYF. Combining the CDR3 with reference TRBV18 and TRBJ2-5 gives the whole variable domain NAGVMQNPRHLVRRRGQEARLRCSPMKGHSHVYWYRQLPEEGLKFMVYLQKENIIDESGMPKERFSAEFPKEGPSILRIQQVVRGDSAAYFCASSPPNSFLAPKYFGPGTRLLVL.

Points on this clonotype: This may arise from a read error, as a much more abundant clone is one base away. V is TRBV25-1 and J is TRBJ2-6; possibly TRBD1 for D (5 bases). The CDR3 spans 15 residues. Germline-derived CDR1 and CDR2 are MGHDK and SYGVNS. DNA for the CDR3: TGTGCCAGCAGTGATTTGGGCACTGGGGCCAACGGCCTGACTTTC. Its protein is CASSDLGTGANGLTF.

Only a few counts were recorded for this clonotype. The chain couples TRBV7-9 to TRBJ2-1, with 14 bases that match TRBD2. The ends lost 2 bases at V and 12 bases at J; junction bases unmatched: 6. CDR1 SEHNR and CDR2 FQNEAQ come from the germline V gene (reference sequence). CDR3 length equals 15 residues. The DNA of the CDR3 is TGTGCCAGCAGCTTATCGGGACTAGCGGGAGTTGGGCAGTTCTTC. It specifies CASSLSGLAGVGQFF. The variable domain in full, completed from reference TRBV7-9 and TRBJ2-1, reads DTGVSQNPRHKITKRGQNVTFRCDPISEHNRLYWYRQTLGQGPEFLTYFQNEAQLEKSRLLSDRFSAERPKGSFSTLEIQRTEQGDSAMYLCASSLSGLAGVGQFFGPGTRLTVL.

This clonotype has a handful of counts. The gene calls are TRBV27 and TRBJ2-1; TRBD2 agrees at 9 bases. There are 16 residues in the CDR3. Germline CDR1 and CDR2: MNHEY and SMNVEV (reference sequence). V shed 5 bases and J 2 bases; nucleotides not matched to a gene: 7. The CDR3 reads CASSDGAGGAYNEQFF. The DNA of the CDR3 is TGTGCCAGCAGTGATGGCGCGGGGGGGGCCTACAATGAGCAGTTCTTC.

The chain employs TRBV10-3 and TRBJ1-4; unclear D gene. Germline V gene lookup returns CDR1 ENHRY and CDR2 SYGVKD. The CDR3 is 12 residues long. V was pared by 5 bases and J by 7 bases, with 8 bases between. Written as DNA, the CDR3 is TGTGCCATCAGTCCCGCGGGTGAAAAACTGTTTTTT. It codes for CAISPAGEKLFF.